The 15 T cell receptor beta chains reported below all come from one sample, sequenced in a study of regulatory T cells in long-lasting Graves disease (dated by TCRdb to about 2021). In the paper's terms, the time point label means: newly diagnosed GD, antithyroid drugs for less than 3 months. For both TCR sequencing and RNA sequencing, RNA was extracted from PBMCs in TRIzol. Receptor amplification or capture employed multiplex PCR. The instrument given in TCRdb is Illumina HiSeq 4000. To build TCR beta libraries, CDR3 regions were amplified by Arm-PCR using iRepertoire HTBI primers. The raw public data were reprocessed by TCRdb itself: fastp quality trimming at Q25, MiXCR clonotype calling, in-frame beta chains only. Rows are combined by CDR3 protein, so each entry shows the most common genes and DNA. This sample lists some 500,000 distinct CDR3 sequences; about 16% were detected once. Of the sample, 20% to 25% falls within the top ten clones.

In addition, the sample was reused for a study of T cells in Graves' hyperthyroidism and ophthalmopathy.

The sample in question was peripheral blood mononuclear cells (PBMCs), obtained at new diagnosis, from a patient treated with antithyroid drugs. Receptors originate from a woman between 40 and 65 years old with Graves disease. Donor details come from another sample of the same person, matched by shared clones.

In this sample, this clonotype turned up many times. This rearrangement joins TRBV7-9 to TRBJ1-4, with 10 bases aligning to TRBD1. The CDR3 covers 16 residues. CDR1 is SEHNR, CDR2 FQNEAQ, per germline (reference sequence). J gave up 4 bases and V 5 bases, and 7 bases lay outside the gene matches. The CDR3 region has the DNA TGTGCCAGCAGCGCAAAGACAGGGGGCGTTAATGAAAAACTGTTTTTT. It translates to CASSAKTGGVNEKLFF.

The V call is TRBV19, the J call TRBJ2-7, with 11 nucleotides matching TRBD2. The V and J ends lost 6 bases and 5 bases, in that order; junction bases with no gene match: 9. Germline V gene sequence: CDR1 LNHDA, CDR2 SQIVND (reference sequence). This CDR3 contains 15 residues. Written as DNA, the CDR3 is TGTGCCAGTAGCCAGGGACTAGCGGCTTTGGACGAGCAGTACTTC. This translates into CASSQGLAALDEQYF.

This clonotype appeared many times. The CDR3 nucleotides are TGTGCCTGGAGTGCACAGGGAGTTCGCTATGGCTACACCTTC. Translated: CAWSAQGVRYGYTF. This chain uses TRBV30 with TRBJ1-2; tentative D call: TRBD1 (6 bases). Germline CDR1 and CDR2: GTSNPN and SVGIG (reference sequence). There are 14 residues in the CDR3. The ends were cut back, 1 base at V and 4 bases at J, with 13 bases in the middle.

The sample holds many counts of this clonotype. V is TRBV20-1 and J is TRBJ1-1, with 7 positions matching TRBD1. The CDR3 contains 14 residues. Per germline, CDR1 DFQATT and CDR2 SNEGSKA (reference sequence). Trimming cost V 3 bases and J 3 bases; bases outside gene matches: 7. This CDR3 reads CSASRQGRDTEAFF. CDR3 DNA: TGCAGTGCTAGCCGACAGGGAAGAGACACTGAAGCTTTCTTT.

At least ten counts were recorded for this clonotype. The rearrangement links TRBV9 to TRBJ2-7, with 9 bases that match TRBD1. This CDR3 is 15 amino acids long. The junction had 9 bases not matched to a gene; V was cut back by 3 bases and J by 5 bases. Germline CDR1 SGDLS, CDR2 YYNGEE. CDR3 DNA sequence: TGTGCCAGCAGCGACCTTCCGGACAGGGGCCACGAGCAGTACTTC. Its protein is CASSDLPDRGHEQYF.

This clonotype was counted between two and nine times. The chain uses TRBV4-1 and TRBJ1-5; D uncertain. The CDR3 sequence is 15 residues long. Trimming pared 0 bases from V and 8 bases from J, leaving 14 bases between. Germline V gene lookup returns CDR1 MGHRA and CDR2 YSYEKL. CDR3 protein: CASSQDLQGPEPQHF. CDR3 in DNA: TGCGCCAGCAGCCAAGATCTGCAAGGGCCGGAGCCCCAGCATTTT.

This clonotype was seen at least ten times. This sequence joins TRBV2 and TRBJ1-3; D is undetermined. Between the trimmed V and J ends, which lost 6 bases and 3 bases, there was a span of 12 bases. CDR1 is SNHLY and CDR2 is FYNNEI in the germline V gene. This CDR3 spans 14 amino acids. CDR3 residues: CASRPGELGNTIYF. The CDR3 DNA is TGTGCCAGCAGACCCGGGGAGCTTGGAAACACCATATATTTT.

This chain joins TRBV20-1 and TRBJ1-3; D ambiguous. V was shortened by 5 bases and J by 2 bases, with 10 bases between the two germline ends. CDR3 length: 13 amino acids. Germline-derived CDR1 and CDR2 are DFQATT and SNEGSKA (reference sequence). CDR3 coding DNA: TGCAGTGCTCAGGACGCGACTGGAAACACCATATATTTT. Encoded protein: CSAQDATGNTIYF.

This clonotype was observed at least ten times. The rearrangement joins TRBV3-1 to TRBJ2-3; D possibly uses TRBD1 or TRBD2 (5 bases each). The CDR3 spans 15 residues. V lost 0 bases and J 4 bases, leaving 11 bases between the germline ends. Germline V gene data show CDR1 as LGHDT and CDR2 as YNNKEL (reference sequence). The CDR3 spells CASSQDLRGPDTQYF. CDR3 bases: TGTGCCAGCAGCCAAGATCTGAGGGGCCCAGATACGCAGTATTTT.

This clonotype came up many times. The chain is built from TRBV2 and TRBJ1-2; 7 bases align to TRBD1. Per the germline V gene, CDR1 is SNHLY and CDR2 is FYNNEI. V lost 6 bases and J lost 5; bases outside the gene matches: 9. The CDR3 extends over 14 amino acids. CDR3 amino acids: CASSEQGSVYGYTF. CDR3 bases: TGTGCCAGCAGCGAACAGGGGTCTGTATATGGCTACACCTTC.

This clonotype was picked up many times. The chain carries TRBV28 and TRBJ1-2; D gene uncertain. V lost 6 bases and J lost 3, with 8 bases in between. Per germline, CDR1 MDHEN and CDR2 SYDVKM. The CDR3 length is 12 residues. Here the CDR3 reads CASSFHHYGYTF. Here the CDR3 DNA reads TGTGCCAGCAGCTTCCATCACTATGGCTACACCTTC.

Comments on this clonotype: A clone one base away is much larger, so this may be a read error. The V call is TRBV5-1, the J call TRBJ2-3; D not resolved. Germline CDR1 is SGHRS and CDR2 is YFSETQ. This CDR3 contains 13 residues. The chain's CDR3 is CASSPDGYTEVFF. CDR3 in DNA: TGCGCCAGCAGCCCTGACGGGTATACTGAAGTTTTCTTT.

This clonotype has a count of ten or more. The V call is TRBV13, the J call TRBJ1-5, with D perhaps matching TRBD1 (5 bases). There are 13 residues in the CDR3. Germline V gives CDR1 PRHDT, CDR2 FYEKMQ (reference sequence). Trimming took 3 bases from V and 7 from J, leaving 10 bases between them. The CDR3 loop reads CASSFGGRQPQHF. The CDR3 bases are TGTGCCAGCAGCTTTGGGGGGAGGCAGCCCCAGCATTTT. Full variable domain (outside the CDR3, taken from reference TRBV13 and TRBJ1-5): AAGVIQSPRHLIKEKRETATLKCYPIPRHDTVYWYQQGPGQDPQFLISFYEKMQSDKGSIPDRFSAQQFSDYHSELNMSSLELGDSALYFCASSFGGRQPQHFGDGTRLSIL.

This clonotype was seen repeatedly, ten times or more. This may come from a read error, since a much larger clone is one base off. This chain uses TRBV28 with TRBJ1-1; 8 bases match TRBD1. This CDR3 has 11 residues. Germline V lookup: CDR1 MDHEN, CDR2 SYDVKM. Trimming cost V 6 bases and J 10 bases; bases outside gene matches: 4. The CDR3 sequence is CASSFGQGAFF. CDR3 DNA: TGTGCCAGCAGCTTCGGACAGGGAGCTTTCTTT.

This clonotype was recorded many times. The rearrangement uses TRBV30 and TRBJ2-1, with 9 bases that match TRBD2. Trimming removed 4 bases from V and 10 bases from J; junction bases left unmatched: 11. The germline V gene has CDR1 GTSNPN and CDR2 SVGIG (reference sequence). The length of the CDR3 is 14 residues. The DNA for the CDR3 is TGTGCCTGGAAAAGGGGTAGCGGGGGCGACGAGCAGTTCTTC. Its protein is CAWKRGSGGDEQFF.